One TCR beta chain is described in this entry. This clone was seen a single time. What antigen it recognizes has not been identified. No much larger clonotype is one base removed from it; base qualities were not supplied. The data originate from a study of cytomegalovirus exposure and HLA in healthy donors (TCRdb year 2017). Study-level background: An earlier analysis of approximately 550 of the donors reported roughly 270 Gb of sequence data and 117 million unique TCR beta sequences from roughly 200 million T cells. To decide whether each TCR beta V gene segment behaved as functional or pseudogenic, an earlier analysis of some 600 of the donors relied on high-throughput TCR beta sequencing. Along with the approximately 600-subject first cohort, a separate validation cohort of over a hundred different subjects was used. The genetic ancestry cluster associated with self-reported Caucasian donors included 81% of the roughly 400 genotyped donors. The study combined high-throughput TCR immunosequencing, statistical association of individual TCRs with disease status, and machine learning to predict cytomegalovirus infection status. Typing coverage varied by locus: 629-630 donors for A, B, C, DRB1 and DQB1; approximately 500 for DQA1; more than 600 for DPA1; more than 450 for DPB1. In a later analysis, previously published TCR beta repertoires from several hundred donors were re-analyzed and high-resolution HLA genotyping was added so that TCR occurrence patterns could be studied. Donor age, sex, ethnicity and CMV serostatus were compiled alongside the repertoire data. Both class I and class II loci were covered by HLA typing, at four-digit resolution. The later analysis used no new phenotypic data to find candidate immune exposures, relying instead on TCR beta sequences and their occurrence across donors. A few DR-DQ haplotypes were handled as single units for association and clustering because linkage in the cohort was strong. Among roughly 370 genotyped donors of the cohort, an average of around 240,000 unique TCR beta nucleotide sequences were sequenced per donor, roughly a sixth of them non-productive. The study profiled the T cell repertoires of hundreds of subjects by immunosequencing and related them to cytomegalovirus serostatus. In a later genetic analysis, genome-wide SNP genotypes for about three fifths of the roughly 670 donors were used, and that subset was treated as a discovery cohort. The study aimed to test whether cataloging public T cell receptors could reveal signatures of past pathogen exposure. All discovery cohort repertoires had been generated using a single sequencing platform. An early release covering over 500 HLA-typed donors comprised about 300 gigabases of sequencing data and tens of millions of unique TCR sequences. Beyond this particular receptor, the publication reports: The presence/absence analyses assumed that sequencing depth was roughly uniform across donors, and that assumption may not be true. HLA typing was unavailable for some donors at each locus, so association tests used only the typed subset. A later analysis reported that several top co-occurrence clusters appeared linked to parvovirus B19, influenza, CMV and Epstein-Barr virus. A cluster of highly shared sequence variants was judged likely to represent a technical artifact of the sequencing pipeline. Because counts were too low, 15 to 20 rarely observed V segments, including chromosome 9 orphons, were excluded from the earlier analysis of several hundred of the donors. The study gave a list of 150 to 200 TCR beta chains associated with cytomegalovirus. At a false discovery rate of 0.05, a later analysis linked 15,000 to 20,000 TCR beta sequences to specific HLA alleles. Correlated functional status among segregating V segments might reflect linkage disequilibrium, but an unknown experimental factor could not be ruled out. The classifier was reported to diagnose cytomegalovirus status with high specificity and sensitivity in both the original cohort and the validation cohort. A further reported finding was that TCR beta sequences accurately predicted the HLA-A and HLA-B alleles for most subjects in the first cohort. In an earlier analysis of approximately 600 of the donors, most TCR beta V segments were observed in productive rearrangements about 87% or about 30% of the time, broadly matching IMGT annotations. In this cohort, only TCR beta chains were sequenced, and detectable features were limited by the absence of alpha or paired-chain data. Strong co-occurrence of HLA alleles, especially DR and DQ, made assigning TCR associations to individual alleles difficult. According to a later analysis, TCR association rates differed among HLA loci, with DRB1 alleles showing the most associated TCRs and HLA-C alleles showing the fewest. For the cohort, immune exposure information was limited to CMV serostatus. Most TCR sequences were observed very rarely across donors, whereas some public TCRs were present in many individuals. A later analysis found that most CMV-associated TCR beta chains appeared HLA-restricted, with HLA associations seemingly driven largely by CMV exposure. Some IMGT-functional V segments, including TRBV6-2 and TRBV6-3, could not be distinguished by the 87-base-pair reads and were therefore excluded. An association between a missense DCLRE1C variant and V-gene and J-gene trimming of TCR beta chains was found in a later genetic analysis and replicated in an independent cohort. The authors suggested that the approach could potentially be generalized to other disease states and immunological phenotypes. Compared with equally common non-associated chains, HLA-associated TCR beta chains in a later analysis were more clonally expanded and had lower generation probabilities. According to a later genetic analysis, donors in an Asian-associated ancestry cluster had fewer N-insertions in productive TCRs than the approximately 700-donor mean. In vitro tests confirmed that a few of the cytomegalovirus-associated TCR beta chains recognize cytomegalovirus antigens.

As encoded in the germline V gene (reference sequence), CDR1 is MNHEY while CDR2 is SMNVEV. Inclusive of the bounding cysteine and phenylalanine, the CDR3 is 15 residues long. Solely the CDR3 DNA is kept, with 45 bases framed from the first base. V loses 5 bases at its end and J loses 5 bases; junction bases beyond the gene matches: 11. The cohort consisted of hundreds of healthy bone marrow donors. At the time of sampling, every cohort member was nominally healthy, though immune exposures that went unrecorded were likely present. The donor tested CMV seronegative and was one of the 352 seronegative cohort members. Every donor gave a peripheral blood sample, and the peripheral blood mononuclear cells from that sample were used for TCR beta sequencing. Genomic DNA extraction from the blood cell samples was performed with the Qiagen DNeasy Blood Extraction Kit. Preparation of the library involved the immunoSEQ multiplex PCR assay. For the multiplex PCR, a mixture combining 60 forward primers for TCR Vbeta segments and 13 reverse primers for TCR Jbeta segments was used. The CDR3 region of rearranged TCR beta genes was amplified from genomic DNA by a multiplex PCR assay. Amplified TCR beta libraries were sequenced as 87-base-pair reads on the Illumina HiSeq System. The published analysis was carried out like this. Across the 700 or so repertoires, a later analysis counted tens of millions of unique TCR beta chains, 9.5 million to 12 million of which were shared by at least two donors. Raw reads were error-corrected and collapsed into unique sequences by a nearest-neighbor algorithm in which closely related sequences were merged to remove PCR and sequencing errors. To assign V, D and J gene segments, CDR3 sequences were aligned to IMGT reference sequences. Each retained sequence needed at least a six-nucleotide match to both a V gene segment and a J gene segment. A rearrangement was called productive if the CDR3 had no stop codons and remained in frame with V and J, and every other rearrangement was called non-productive. CDR3 was defined by IMGT convention, running from the second conserved V-encoded cysteine to the conserved J-encoded phenylalanine. The earlier analysis of 587 of the donors excluded sequences that lacked an unambiguous match to a single V gene segment. In an earlier analysis of approximately 500 of the donors, a V segment was called functional when productive rearrangements were above 56.7%, and segregating when the standard deviation between donors exceeded 5%. A statistical classification framework was developed to diagnose cytomegalovirus status using the catalog of TCR beta chain sequences. In a later analysis, V and J genes were assigned by comparing TCR nucleotide sequences against IMGT/GENE-DB human TR gene sequences. The TCRdist pipeline was used in a later analysis to assign CDR3 sequences and most-parsimonious VDJ recombination scenarios. In a later analysis, each TCR beta chain was defined by its CDR3 amino acid sequence together with its V-gene family, and reads lacking a unique V-gene family were excluded. As a way to deal with suspected cross-contamination and a sequencing artifact, a later analysis dropped 450 to 600 nucleotide sequences that were highly shared and had low generation probability. A later analysis calculated a clonal expansion index for each public chain from normalized within-repertoire ranks of inferred template counts. Generation probabilities in a later analysis came from a VDJ recombination model fitted to out-of-frame rearrangements, and those results were checked against IGoR. In a later analysis, hypergeometric tests were used to score TCR-TCR, TCR-HLA and TCR-CMV co-occurrence, with a repertoire-size bias correction applied to TCR pairs. To estimate false discovery rates, a later analysis permuted the HLA or CMV assignments 20 times. In a later analysis, co-occurring TCRs were grouped using DBSCAN, and TCRdist sequence similarity was added for clustering within HLA-allele-positive subsets. Repertoires with fewer than 30,000 or more than 120,000 public chains, plus five repertoires with anomalous nucleotide sharing, were excluded from co-occurrence clustering. Entries here come from immuneACCESS through TCRdb and include only in-frame sequences with V and J called. Some clones fail to appear in such tables; in the studies checked, an unresolved V gene covers under half of the shortfall, and the cause of the remainder is unknown. That table gives V, J and clone size, and the DNA gave D and trimming. This sample gives approximately 290,000 clones in total; 80% of them show up just once. The ten largest account for about 0.3% of the sample.

The chain uses TRBV27 and TRBJ1-2, with 7 bases in between that match TRBD1. The sequencing input was PBMCs. The receptor was derived from a girl aged 2-15 years in good health and CMV-seronegative. Read as DNA, the sequence is TGTGCCAGCAGTCTCAACACAGGGGAATTATATGGCTACACCTTC. This encodes CASSLNTGELYGYTF.